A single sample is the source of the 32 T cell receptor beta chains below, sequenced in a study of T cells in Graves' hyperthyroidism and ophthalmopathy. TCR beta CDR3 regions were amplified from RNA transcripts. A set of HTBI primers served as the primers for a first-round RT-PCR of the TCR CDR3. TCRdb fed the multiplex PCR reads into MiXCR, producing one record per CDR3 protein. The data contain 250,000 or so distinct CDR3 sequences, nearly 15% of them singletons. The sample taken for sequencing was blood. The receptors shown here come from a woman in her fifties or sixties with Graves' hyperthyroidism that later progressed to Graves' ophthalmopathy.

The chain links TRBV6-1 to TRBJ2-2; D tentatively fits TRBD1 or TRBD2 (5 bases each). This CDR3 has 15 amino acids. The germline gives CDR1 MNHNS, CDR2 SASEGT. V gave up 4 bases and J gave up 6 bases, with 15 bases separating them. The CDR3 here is CASSALLGPSGELFF. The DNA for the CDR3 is TGTGCCAGCAGTGCCCTACTGGGACCTTCCGGGGAGCTGTTTTTT.

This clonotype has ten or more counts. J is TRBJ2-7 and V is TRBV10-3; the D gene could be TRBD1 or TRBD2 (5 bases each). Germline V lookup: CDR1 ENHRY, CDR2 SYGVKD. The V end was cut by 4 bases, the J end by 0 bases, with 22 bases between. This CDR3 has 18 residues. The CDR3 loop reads CAISGGAKRSPISYEQYF. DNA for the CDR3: TGTGCCATCAGTGGAGGGGCCAAGCGGTCCCCTATCTCCTACGAGCAGTACTTC.

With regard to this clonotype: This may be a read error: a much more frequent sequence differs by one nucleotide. The CDR3 spells CASSHSGNSRHVEQFF. The CDR3, as DNA: TGTGCCAGCAGCCACTCCGGGAACAGCCGTCATGTCGAGCAGTTCTTC. The V gene is TRBV14, the J gene TRBJ2-7; TRBD2 is a possible D gene (5 bases). The J call may be mistaken, given a closer DNA end match to TRBJ2-1. Per germline, CDR1 SGHDN and CDR2 FVKESK. This CDR3 has 16 amino acids.

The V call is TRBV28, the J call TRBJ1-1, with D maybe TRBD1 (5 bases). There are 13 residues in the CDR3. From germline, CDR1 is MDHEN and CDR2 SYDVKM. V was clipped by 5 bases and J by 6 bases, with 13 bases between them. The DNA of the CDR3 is TGTGCCAGCAGTGCGAGGGGTATCGCTGAAGCTTTCTTT. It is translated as CASSARGIAEAFF.

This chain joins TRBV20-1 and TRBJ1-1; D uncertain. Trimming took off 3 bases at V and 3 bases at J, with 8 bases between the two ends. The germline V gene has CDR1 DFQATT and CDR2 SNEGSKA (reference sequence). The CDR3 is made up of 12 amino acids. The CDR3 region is CSASPEDTEAFF. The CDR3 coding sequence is TGCAGTGCTAGCCCTGAGGACACTGAAGCTTTCTTT.

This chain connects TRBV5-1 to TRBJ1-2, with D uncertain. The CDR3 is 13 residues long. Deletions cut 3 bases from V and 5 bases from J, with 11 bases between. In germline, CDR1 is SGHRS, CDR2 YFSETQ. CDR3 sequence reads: CASSSDGPYGYTF. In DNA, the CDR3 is TGCGCCAGCAGCTCAGACGGACCTTATGGCTACACCTTC.

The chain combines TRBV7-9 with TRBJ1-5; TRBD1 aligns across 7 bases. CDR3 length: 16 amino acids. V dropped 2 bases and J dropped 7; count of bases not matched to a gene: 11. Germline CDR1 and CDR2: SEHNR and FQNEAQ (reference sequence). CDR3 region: CASSLLRKGARQPQHF. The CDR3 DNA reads TGTGCCAGCAGCTTACTTCGAAAGGGGGCGAGGCAGCCCCAGCATTTT.

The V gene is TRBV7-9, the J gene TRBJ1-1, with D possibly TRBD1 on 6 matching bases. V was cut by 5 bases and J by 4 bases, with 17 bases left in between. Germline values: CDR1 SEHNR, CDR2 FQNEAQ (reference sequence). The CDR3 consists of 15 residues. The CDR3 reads CASSPRRGGGTEAFF. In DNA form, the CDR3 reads TGTGCCAGCAGCCCAAGGAGAGGGGGAGGCACTGAAGCTTTCTTT.

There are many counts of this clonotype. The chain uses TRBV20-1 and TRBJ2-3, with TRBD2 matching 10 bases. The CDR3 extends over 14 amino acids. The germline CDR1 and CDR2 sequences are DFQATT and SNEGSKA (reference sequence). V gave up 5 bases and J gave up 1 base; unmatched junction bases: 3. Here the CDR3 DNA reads TGCAGTGCTGGTGGGACTAGCGGCACAGATACGCAGTATTTT. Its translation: CSAGGTSGTDTQYF.

CDR3 DNA: TGCGCCAGCAGCTTGGGTCAGTTAAACGGCTACACCTTC. As protein: CASSLGQLNGYTF. The genes are TRBV5-1 and TRBJ1-2; D is unresolved. V lost 0 bases and J 8 bases, leaving 11 bases between the germline ends. The CDR3 loop spans 13 amino acids. Germline lookup yields CDR1 SGHRS and CDR2 YFSETQ.

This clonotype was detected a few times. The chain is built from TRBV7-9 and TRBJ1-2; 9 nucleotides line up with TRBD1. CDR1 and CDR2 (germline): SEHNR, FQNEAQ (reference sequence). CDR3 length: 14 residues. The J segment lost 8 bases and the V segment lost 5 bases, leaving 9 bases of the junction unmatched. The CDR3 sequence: CASSPLGTGNGYTF. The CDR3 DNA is TGTGCCAGCAGCCCTTTGGGGACAGGGAACGGCTACACCTTC. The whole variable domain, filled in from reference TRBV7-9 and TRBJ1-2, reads DTGVSQNPRHKITKRGQNVTFRCDPISEHNRLYWYRQTLGQGPEFLTYFQNEAQLEKSRLLSDRFSAERPKGSFSTLEIQRTEQGDSAMYLCASSPLGTGNGYTFGSGTRLTVV.

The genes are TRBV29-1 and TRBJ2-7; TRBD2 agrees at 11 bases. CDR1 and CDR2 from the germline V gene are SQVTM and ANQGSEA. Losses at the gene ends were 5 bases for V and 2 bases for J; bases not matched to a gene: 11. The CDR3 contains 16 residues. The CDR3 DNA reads TGCAGCGTTTCACATACTAGCGGGAGCGATACCTACGAGCAGTACTTC. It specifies CSVSHTSGSDTYEQYF.

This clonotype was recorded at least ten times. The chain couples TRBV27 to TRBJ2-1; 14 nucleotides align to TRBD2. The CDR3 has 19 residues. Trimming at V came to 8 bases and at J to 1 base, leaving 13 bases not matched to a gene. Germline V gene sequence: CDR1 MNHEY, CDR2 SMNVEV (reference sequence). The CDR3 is CASLGYPGLAGASYNEQFF. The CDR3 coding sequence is TGTGCCAGCCTCGGGTACCCGGGACTAGCGGGAGCGTCCTACAATGAGCAGTTCTTC.

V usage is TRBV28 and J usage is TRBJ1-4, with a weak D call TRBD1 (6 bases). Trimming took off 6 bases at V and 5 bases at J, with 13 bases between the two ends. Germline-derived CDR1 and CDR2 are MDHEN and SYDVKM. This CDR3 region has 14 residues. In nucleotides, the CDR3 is TGTGCCAGCAGAACAGGGACGGGGAATGAAAAACTGTTTTTT. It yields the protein CASRTGTGNEKLFF.

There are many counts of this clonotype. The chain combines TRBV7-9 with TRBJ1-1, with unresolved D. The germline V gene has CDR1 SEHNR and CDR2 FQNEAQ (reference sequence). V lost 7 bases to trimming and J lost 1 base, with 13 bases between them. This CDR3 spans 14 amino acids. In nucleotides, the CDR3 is TGTGCCAGCACCCTGAACATGGGGAACACTGAAGCTTTCTTT. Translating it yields CASTLNMGNTEAFF.

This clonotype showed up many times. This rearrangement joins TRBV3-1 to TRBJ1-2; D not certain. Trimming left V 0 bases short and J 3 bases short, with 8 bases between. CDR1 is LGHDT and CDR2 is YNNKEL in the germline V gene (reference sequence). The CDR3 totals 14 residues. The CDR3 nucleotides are TGTGCCAGCAGCCAAGAAGTGAGGGACTATGGCTACACCTTC. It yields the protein CASSQEVRDYGYTF.

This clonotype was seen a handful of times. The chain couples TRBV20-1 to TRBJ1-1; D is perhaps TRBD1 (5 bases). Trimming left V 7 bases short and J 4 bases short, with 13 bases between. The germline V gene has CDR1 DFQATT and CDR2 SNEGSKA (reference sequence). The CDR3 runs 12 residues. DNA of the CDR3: TGCAGTGTCGGGGGAGGGGCCACTGAAGCTTTCTTT. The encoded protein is CSVGGGATEAFF.

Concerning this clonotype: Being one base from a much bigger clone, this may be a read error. The DNA for the CDR3 is TGTGCCAGCAGTTTAACAGGGGGCGAGACCCGGTACTTC. Protein sequence: CASSLTGGETRYF. The rearrangement uses TRBV12-3 or TRBV12-4 and TRBJ2-5, with TRBD1 matching 9 bases. This CDR3 region has 13 residues.

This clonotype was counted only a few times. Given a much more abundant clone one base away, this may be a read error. CDR3 nucleotides: TGTGCCAGCAGTACGTATACTAGCGGGAGGAATGAGCAGCTCTTC. Its translation is CASSTYTSGRNEQLF. J is TRBJ2-1 and V is TRBV28, with 12 bases matching TRBD2. CDR1 MDHEN and CDR2 SYDVKM come from the germline V gene. This CDR3 is 15 amino acids long.

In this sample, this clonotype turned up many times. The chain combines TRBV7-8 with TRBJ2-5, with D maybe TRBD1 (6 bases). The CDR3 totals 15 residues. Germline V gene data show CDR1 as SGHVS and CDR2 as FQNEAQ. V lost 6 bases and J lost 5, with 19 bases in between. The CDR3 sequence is CASSREGELFETQYF. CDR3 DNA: TGTGCCAGCAGTCGCGAGGGGGAGCTGTTTGAGACCCAGTACTTC.

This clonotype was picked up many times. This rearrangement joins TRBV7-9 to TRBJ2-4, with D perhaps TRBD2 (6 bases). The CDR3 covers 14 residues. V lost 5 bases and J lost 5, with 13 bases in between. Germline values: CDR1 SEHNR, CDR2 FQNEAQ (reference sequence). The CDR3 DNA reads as TGTGCCAGCAGCCCGGGGAGGTTCCAAAACATTCAGTACTTC. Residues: CASSPGRFQNIQYF.

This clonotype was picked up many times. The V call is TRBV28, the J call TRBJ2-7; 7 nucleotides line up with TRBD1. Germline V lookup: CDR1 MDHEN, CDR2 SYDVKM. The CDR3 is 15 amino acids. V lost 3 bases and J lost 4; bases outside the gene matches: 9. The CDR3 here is CASSFPGQKNYEQYF. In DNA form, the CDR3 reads TGTGCCAGCAGTTTTCCGGGACAGAAGAATTACGAGCAGTACTTC.

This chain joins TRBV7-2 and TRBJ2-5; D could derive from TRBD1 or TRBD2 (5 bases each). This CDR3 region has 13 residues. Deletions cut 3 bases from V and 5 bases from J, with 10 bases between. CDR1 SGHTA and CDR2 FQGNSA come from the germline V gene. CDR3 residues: CASSLWGWETQYF. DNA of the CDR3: TGTGCCAGCAGCTTGTGGGGGTGGGAGACCCAGTACTTC.

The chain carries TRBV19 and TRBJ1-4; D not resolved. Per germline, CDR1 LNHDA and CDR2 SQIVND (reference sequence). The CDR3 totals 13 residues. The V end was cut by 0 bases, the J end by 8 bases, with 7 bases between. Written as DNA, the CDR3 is TGTGCCAGTAGTATAGATCTAGAGGAAAAACTGTTTTTT. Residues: CASSIDLEEKLFF.

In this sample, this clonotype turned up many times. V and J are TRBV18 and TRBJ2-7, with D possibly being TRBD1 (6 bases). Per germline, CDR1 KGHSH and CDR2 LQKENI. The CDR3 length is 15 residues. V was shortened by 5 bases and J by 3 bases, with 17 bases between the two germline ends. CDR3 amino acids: CASSSDSLRSYEQYF. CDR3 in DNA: TGTGCCAGCTCATCGGACAGTCTGAGGAGCTACGAGCAGTACTTC.

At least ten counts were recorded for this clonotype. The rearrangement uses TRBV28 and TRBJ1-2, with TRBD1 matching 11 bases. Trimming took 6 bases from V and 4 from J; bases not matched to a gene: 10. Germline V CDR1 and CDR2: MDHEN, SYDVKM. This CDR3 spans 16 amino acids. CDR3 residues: CASSGQGAGRGYGYTF. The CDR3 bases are TGTGCCAGCAGCGGACAGGGGGCAGGTCGCGGCTATGGCTACACCTTC.

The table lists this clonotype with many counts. CDR3 sequence: CASSWEAGELFF. Written as DNA, the CDR3 is TGTGCCAGCAGCTGGGAAGCCGGGGAGCTGTTTTTT. The rearrangement links TRBV7-2 to TRBJ2-2, with D unresolved. V was pared by 4 bases and J by 6 bases, with 6 bases between. The CDR3 has 12 amino acids. Germline V lookup: CDR1 SGHTA, CDR2 FQGNSA.

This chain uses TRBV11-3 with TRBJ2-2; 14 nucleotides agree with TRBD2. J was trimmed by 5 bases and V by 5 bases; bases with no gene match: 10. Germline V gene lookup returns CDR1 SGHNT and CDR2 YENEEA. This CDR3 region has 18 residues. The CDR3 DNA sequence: TGTGCCAGCAGCCGCGACGGACTAGCGGGAGGCGGGACCGGGGAGCTGTTTTTT. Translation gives CASSRDGLAGGGTGELFF.

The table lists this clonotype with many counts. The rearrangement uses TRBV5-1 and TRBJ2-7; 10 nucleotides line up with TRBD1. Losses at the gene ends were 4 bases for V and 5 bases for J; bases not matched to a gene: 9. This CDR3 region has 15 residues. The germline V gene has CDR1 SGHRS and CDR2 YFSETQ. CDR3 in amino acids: CASSQKGTGADEQYF. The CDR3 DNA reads TGCGCCAGCAGCCAGAAGGGGACAGGGGCGGACGAGCAGTACTTC.

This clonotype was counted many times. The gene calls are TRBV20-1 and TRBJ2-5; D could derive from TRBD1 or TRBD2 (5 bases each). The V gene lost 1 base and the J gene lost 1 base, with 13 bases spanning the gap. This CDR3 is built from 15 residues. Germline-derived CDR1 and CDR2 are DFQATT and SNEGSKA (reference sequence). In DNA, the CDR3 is TGCAGTGCTAGAGCGGCCGGGGCCCTCCAAGAGACCCAGTACTTC. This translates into CSARAAGALQETQYF.

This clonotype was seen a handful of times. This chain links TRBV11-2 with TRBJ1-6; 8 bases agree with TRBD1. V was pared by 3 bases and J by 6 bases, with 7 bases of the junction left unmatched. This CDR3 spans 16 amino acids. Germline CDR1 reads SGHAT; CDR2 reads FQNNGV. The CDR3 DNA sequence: TGTGCCAGCAGCTTTTTCCTGGACAGGGTTAATTCACCCCTCCACTTT. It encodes CASSFFLDRVNSPLHF.

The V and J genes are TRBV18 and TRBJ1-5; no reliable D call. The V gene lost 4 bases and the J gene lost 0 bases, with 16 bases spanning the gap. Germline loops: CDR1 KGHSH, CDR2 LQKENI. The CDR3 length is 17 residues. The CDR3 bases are TGTGCCAGCTCACTCTCCTACTCTGGTTCTAGCAATCAGCCCCAGCATTTT. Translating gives CASSLSYSGSSNQPQHF.